Below, 9 T cell receptor beta chains from the same sample are listed, as sequenced in a study of identical twins. TCRdb reanalysed the 5' RACE reads using MiXCR and keeps one entry per CDR3 protein. The sample lists hundreds of thousands of distinct CDR3 sequences, roughly 9.8% occurring once. These data were also filed under a second study, of yellow fever vaccine responses in identical twins.

Sequenced: CD8+ T cells sorted from blood. The receptors derive from a young woman in good health.

In this sample, this clonotype turned up many times. The gene calls are TRBV5-6 and TRBJ2-1; D possibly corresponds to TRBD1 (6 bases). Germline CDR1 and CDR2: SGHDT and YYEEEE. The ends were cut back, 4 bases at V and 13 bases at J, with 18 bases in the middle. The CDR3 totals 13 residues. For the CDR3, the DNA is TGTGCCAGCAGCCCCGGGACAAGTGGGTATCAGTTCTTC. Protein product: CASSPGTSGYQFF.

This clonotype was observed at least ten times. CDR3 in amino acids: CSVEMTSGTSYNEQFF. In nucleotides, the CDR3 is TGCAGCGTTGAAATGACTAGCGGGACTTCCTACAATGAGCAGTTCTTC. The chain is built from TRBV29-1 and TRBJ2-1; 11 nucleotides match TRBD2. Looked up from germline, CDR1 is SQVTM and CDR2 is ANQGSEA. The CDR3 consists of 16 residues. Losses at the gene ends were 2 bases for V and 1 base for J; bases not matched to a gene: 4.

A few counts support this clonotype. This chain links TRBV6-5 with TRBJ2-2; no clear D. Germline V gives CDR1 MNHEY, CDR2 SVGAGI. The CDR3 runs to 18 residues. V was clipped by 2 bases and J by 6 bases, with 22 bases between them. CDR3 amino acids: CASSYESFDARKPGELFF. Here the CDR3 DNA reads TGTGCCAGCAGTTACGAGTCCTTTGACGCCAGAAAACCCGGGGAGCTGTTTTTT.

A few counts support this clonotype. The V and J genes are TRBV9 and TRBJ2-2; D call uncertain. Germline V gene lookup returns CDR1 SGDLS and CDR2 YYNGEE. Trimming pared 4 bases from V and 6 bases from J, leaving 13 bases between. The CDR3 is 14 residues long. This CDR3 reads CASSQPETAGELFF. The CDR3 bases are TGTGCCAGCAGCCAACCCGAAACGGCCGGGGAGCTGTTTTTT.

The chain has TRBV2 and TRBJ2-6, with 7 positions matching TRBD2. The CDR3 runs 18 residues. Germline V gene data show CDR1 as SNHLY and CDR2 as FYNNEI. The J segment lost 1 base and the V segment lost 11 bases, leaving 17 bases of the junction unmatched. The CDR3 sequence: CAFNDPVGGLSGANVLTF. CDR3 nucleotides: TGTGCCTTCAATGACCCGGTGGGGGGGTTGTCTGGGGCCAACGTCCTGACTTTC. Looking up the rest from reference TRBV2 and TRBJ2-6 gives the full variable domain: EPEVTQTPSHQVTQMGQEVILRCVPISNHLYFYWYRQILGQKVEFLVSFYNNEISEKSEIFDDQFSVERPDGSNFTLKIRSTKLEDSAMYFCAFNDPVGGLSGANVLTFGAGSRLTVL.

In its sample, this clonotype was seen many times. V gene TRBV10-3 combines with J gene TRBJ2-7; unclear D gene. CDR3 size: 12 residues. The germline gives CDR1 ENHRY, CDR2 SYGVKD. The V and J ends lost 2 bases and 5 bases respectively, with 7 bases between them. CDR3 in DNA: TGTGCCATCAGTGAGGGAGTGCACGAGCAGTACTTC. As protein: CAISEGVHEQYF.

This clonotype was detected a few times. This chain links TRBV6-5 with TRBJ2-1, with D unresolved. The CDR3 spans 14 residues. The germline V and J ends were trimmed by 3 bases and 7 bases, with 13 bases remaining between them. In germline, CDR1 is MNHEY, CDR2 SVGAGI. Written as DNA, the CDR3 is TGTGCCAGCAGTTATAGTCAGACCTGGAATGAGCAGTTCTTC. It is translated as CASSYSQTWNEQFF.

In this sample, this clonotype turned up many times. The chain has TRBV6-1 and TRBJ2-1; D may correspond to TRBD1 or TRBD2 (5 bases each). This CDR3 spans 15 amino acids. V was pared by 4 bases and J by 9 bases, with 19 bases between. Germline lookup yields CDR1 MNHNS and CDR2 SASEGT. DNA of the CDR3: TGTGCCAGCAGTGCCCGGGACGGGCTCCGTGGTGAGCAGTTCTTC. This encodes CASSARDGLRGEQFF.

This clonotype was counted many times. The genes are TRBV12-3 or TRBV12-4 and TRBJ2-7; possible D gene TRBD2, 6 bases. Trimming stripped 9 bases from V and 4 bases from J, with 16 bases between. The length of the CDR3 is 13 residues. CDR3 sequence reads: CARDVTRPYEQYF. The DNA for the CDR3 is TGTGCCAGGGATGTGACTAGGCCGTACGAGCAGTACTTC.